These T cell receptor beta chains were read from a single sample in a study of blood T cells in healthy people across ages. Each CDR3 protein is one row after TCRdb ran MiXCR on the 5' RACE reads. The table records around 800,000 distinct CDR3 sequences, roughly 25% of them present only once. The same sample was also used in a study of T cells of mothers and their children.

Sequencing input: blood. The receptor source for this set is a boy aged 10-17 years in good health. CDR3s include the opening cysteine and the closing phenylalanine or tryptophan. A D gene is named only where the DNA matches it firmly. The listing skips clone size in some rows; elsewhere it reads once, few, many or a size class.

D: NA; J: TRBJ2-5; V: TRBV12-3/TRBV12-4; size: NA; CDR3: CASSLGNAGTQYF; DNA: TGTGCCAGCAGTTTAGGCAACGCCGGGACCCAGTACTTC
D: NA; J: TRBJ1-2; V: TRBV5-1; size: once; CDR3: CASSLLGIYGYTF; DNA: TGCGCCAGCAGCTTGCTAGGGATCTATGGCTACACCTTC
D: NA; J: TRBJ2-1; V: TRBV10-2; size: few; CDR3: CASSEEAGLSYNEQLF; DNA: TGCGCCAGCAGTGAGGAGGCGGGCCTCTCCTACAATGAGCAGCTCTTC
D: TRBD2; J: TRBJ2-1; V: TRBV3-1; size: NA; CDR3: CASSLGGAHNEQFF; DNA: TGTGCCAGCAGTCTGGGAGGGGCCCACAATGAGCAGTTCTTC
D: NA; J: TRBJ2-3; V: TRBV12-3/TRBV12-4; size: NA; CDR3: CASSFWGGTDTQYF; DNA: TGTGCCAGCAGTTTTTGGGGGGGCACAGATACGCAGTATTTT
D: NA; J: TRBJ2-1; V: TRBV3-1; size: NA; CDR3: CACSQVGGRDNEQFF; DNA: TGTGCCTGCAGCCAAGTGGGGGGCCGGGACAATGAGCAGTTCTTC
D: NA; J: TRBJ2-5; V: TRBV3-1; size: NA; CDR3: CASTSPQETQYF; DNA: TGTGCCAGCACGAGCCCTCAGGAGACCCAGTACTTC
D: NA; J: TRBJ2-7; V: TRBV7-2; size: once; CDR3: CASSSGQLGAYEQYF; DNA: TGTGCCAGCAGCTCCGGGCAGTTAGGGGCCTACGAGCAGTACTTC
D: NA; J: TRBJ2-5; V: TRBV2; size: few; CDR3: CASKEEGVETQYF; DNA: TGTGCCAGCAAGGAGGAGGGGGTAGAGACCCAGTACTTC
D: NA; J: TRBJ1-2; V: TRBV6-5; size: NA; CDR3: CASRVNRINYGYTF; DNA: TGTGCCAGCAGGGTTAACAGGATCAACTATGGCTACACCTTC
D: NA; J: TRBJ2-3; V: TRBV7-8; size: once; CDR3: CASSFRTGLTPDTQYF; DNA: TGTGCCAGCAGCTTTCGGACGGGCCTCACCCCAGATACGCAGTATTTT
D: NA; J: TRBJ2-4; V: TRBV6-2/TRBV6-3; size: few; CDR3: CASWGMYRDGKNIQYF; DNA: TGTGCCAGCTGGGGGATGTACCGGGACGGCAAAAACATTCAGTACTTC
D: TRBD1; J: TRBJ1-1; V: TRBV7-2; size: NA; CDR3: CASSFQGGGTEAFF; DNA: TGTGCCAGCAGCTTCCAGGGGGGGGGCACTGAAGCTTTCTTT